Listed below are T cell receptor beta chains from one sample, sequenced in a study of T cells in Graves' hyperthyroidism and ophthalmopathy. TCRdb recomputed calls from the multiplex PCR reads with MiXCR, one row per CDR3 protein. The sample consists of fewer than 350,000 distinct CDR3 sequences, approximately 13% of them appearing once. Sequencing was done on a sample of blood. The receptors shown here come from a woman in her thirties or forties with Graves' hyperthyroidism. The CDR3 runs from the conserved cysteine through the conserved F or W. A D gene is named only where the DNA matches it firmly. Rows give clone size only sometimes, using once, few, many, or a class for an expanded clone.

size: many; D: TRBD1; J: TRBJ1-1; V: TRBV28; DNA: TGTGCCAGCAGAATTTACAGGGGTGCGAACACTGAAGCTTTCTTT; CDR3: CASRIYRGANTEAFF
size: many; D: .; J: TRBJ2-5; V: TRBV2; DNA: TGTGCCAGCAGGAACCCTCAGGGGTACGAGACCCAGTACTTC; CDR3: CASRNPQGYETQYF
size: .; D: TRBD2; J: TRBJ2-2; V: TRBV9; DNA: TGTGCCAGCAGCGTAGATTCTAGCGGTAACACCGGGGAGCTGTTTTTT; CDR3: CASSVDSSGNTGELFF
size: many; D: TRBD1; J: TRBJ2-5; V: TRBV11-2; DNA: TGTGCCAGCAGCACCGACAGGGGGCTGCGGCTCGACCAAGAGACCCAGTACTTC; CDR3: CASSTDRGLRLDQETQYF
size: .; D: .; J: TRBJ2-3; V: TRBV28; DNA: TGTGCCAGCAGTTCAGTCCCCTCTGGGGGAGAGATGGATACGCAGTATTTT; CDR3: CASSSVPSGGEMDTQYF
size: .; D: TRBD1; J: TRBJ2-1; V: TRBV20-1; DNA: TGCAGTGCCGACAGGGCTCAAGGGGGCAATGAGCAGTTCTTC; CDR3: CSADRAQGGNEQFF
size: few; D: .; J: TRBJ2-3; V: TRBV29-1; DNA: TGCAGCGTTTCACAAAGAGATACGCAGTATTTT; CDR3: CSVSQRDTQYF
size: many; D: TRBD1; J: TRBJ2-6; V: TRBV2; DNA: TGTGCCAGCACTGGACAGGGAACTGGGGCCAACGTCCTGACTTTC; CDR3: CASTGQGTGANVLTF
size: many; D: TRBD1; J: TRBJ2-7; V: TRBV20-1; DNA: TGCAGTGCGACTACCGGGACAGGGACCTACGAGCAGTACTTC; CDR3: CSATTGTGTYEQYF
size: few; D: .; J: TRBJ1-5; V: TRBV7-8; DNA: TGTGCCAGCAGCTATGACAGGTTTCTTCCGCCCCAGCATTTT; CDR3: CASSYDRFLPPQHF
size: many; D: TRBD2; J: TRBJ2-5; V: TRBV19; DNA: TGTGCCAGTAGTATTGCGGGAGGGCCAGGAGAGACCCAGTACTTC; CDR3: CASSIAGGPGETQYF
size: many; D: .; J: TRBJ2-5; V: TRBV5-1; DNA: TGCGCCAGCAGCTTGGCCTGGGAGACCCAGTACTTC; CDR3: CASSLAWETQYF
size: many; D: .; J: TRBJ1-1; V: TRBV6-1; DNA: TGTGCCAGCAGTGACTTGGGCCACGCCACTGAAGCTTTCTTT; CDR3: CASSDLGHATEAFF
size: many; D: .; J: TRBJ2-1; V: TRBV28; DNA: TGTGCCAGCAGATACGAAGGGACAAACTACAATGAGCAGTTCTTC; CDR3: CASRYEGTNYNEQFF
size: many; D: TRBD1; J: TRBJ2-3; V: TRBV29-1; DNA: TGCAGCGTAGTCGGACAGGAGGTCCTTGGCGGTACGCAGTATTTT; CDR3: CSVVGQEVLGGTQYF
size: many; D: .; J: TRBJ2-1; V: TRBV7-8; DNA: TGTGCCAGCAGCTCCAGACTATTTCAGGGGAACAATGAGCAGTTCTTC; CDR3: CASSSRLFQGNNEQFF
size: many; D: .; J: TRBJ2-2; V: TRBV2; DNA: TGTGCCAGCAGGCGGGACAGCGCAACGAACACCGGGGAGCTGTTTTTT; CDR3: CASRRDSATNTGELFF
size: many; D: TRBD1; J: TRBJ2-5; V: TRBV29-1; DNA: TGCAGCGTTCTGCAGGGGGCATCAGAGACCCAGTACTTC; CDR3: CSVLQGASETQYF
size: many; D: .; J: TRBJ2-5; V: TRBV5-6; DNA: TGTGCCAGCAGCTTCGGGGTTACCCAGTACTTC; CDR3: CASSFGVTQYF
size: few; D: .; J: TRBJ2-1; V: TRBV14; DNA: TGTGCCAGCAGCCCCAACTGGGATGAGCAGTTCTTC; CDR3: CASSPNWDEQFF
size: many; D: TRBD2; J: TRBJ2-1; V: TRBV5-5; DNA: TGTGCCAGCAGCCAGGGACTAGCGGGAGGGCCTTGGGGAAATGAGCAGTTCTTC; CDR3: CASSQGLAGGPWGNEQFF
size: .; D: TRBD2; J: TRBJ2-7; V: TRBV6-1; DNA: TGTGCCAGCAGTGAAGCGGTAGGGCTAGCGGGCATTTACGAGCAGTACTTC; CDR3: CASSEAVGLAGIYEQYF
size: few; D: TRBD1; J: TRBJ1-2; V: TRBV3-1; DNA: TGTGCCAGCAGCCACGGACAGGCATCCTATGGCTACACCTTC; CDR3: CASSHGQASYGYTF
size: .; D: TRBD2; J: TRBJ2-4; V: TRBV30; DNA: TGTGCCTGGAGTGTACTCGAACTAGCGGGGGGGTTCAAAAACATTCAGTACTTC; CDR3: CAWSVLELAGGFKNIQYF
size: many; D: TRBD2; J: TRBJ2-5; V: TRBV29-1; DNA: TGCAGCGGGGGGGAGGGAGAGACCCAGTACTTC; CDR3: CSGGEGETQYF
size: few; D: TRBD1; J: TRBJ2-5; V: TRBV5-1; DNA: TGCGCCAGCAGCCCCGGGACAGGGGCAACCCAAGAGACCCAGTACTTC; CDR3: CASSPGTGATQETQYF
size: .; D: .; J: TRBJ2-3; V: TRBV7-8; DNA: TGTGCCAGCAGTACCGGGACACAGTCGTGGCGCACAGATACGCAGTATTTT; CDR3: CASSTGTQSWRTDTQYF
size: many; D: .; J: TRBJ1-5; V: TRBV6-1; DNA: TGTGCCAGCAGCCCCGAGGGGTGGCAGCCCCAGCATTTT; CDR3: CASSPEGWQPQHF
size: many; D: .; J: TRBJ1-6; V: TRBV2; DNA: TGTGCCAGCAGCCCGGGTGGATCCTATAATTCACCCCTCCACTTT; CDR3: CASSPGGSYNSPLHF
size: many; D: TRBD1; J: TRBJ1-1; V: TRBV20-1; DNA: TGCAGTGCTAGAGAATGGGACAGGGCGAACACTGAAGCTTTCTTT; CDR3: CSAREWDRANTEAFF
size: many; D: TRBD1; J: TRBJ1-6; V: TRBV12-3/TRBV12-4; DNA: TGTGCCAGCAGGCAGAAGGGGGCCGGCTCACCCCTCCACTTT; CDR3: CASRQKGAGSPLHF
size: few; D: .; J: TRBJ2-2; V: TRBV7-9; DNA: TGTGCCAGCAGTCCCCCCAATATAAACACCGGGGAGCTGTTTTTT; CDR3: CASSPPNINTGELFF
size: many; D: .; J: TRBJ2-3; V: TRBV5-1; DNA: TGCGCCAGCAGCACTCCCACAGGGTCAGATACGCAGTATTTT; CDR3: CASSTPTGSDTQYF
size: many; D: TRBD2; J: TRBJ2-7; V: TRBV5-1; DNA: TGCGCCAGCAGCTTTGGGCCCTCAACTAGCGGGAGTGTGCTCGAGCAGTACTTC; CDR3: CASSFGPSTSGSVLEQYF
size: many; D: TRBD2; J: TRBJ2-6; V: TRBV28; DNA: TGTGCCAGCAGTCCGACGGAGGGTGCGGGGGGACTCTCTGGGGCCAACGTCCTGACTTTC; CDR3: CASSPTEGAGGLSGANVLTF
size: many; D: .; J: TRBJ1-2; V: TRBV2; DNA: TGTGCCAGCAGTGCGGAGGCCTATGGCTACACCTTC; CDR3: CASSAEAYGYTF
size: many; D: .; J: TRBJ1-5; V: TRBV2; DNA: TGTGCCAGCAGACTCAGCGGACAGTATAGCAATCAGCCCCAGCATTTT; CDR3: CASRLSGQYSNQPQHF
size: many; D: .; J: TRBJ1-1; V: TRBV3-1; DNA: TGTGCCAGCAGTATTCGGGACACTGAAGCTTTCTTT; CDR3: CASSIRDTEAFF
size: .; D: TRBD2; J: TRBJ2-3; V: TRBV5-4; DNA: TGTGCCAGCAGCTCTAGCGGGAGGGCCGAGACAGATACGCAGTATTTT; CDR3: CASSSSGRAETDTQYF
size: many; D: TRBD1; J: TRBJ2-7; V: TRBV28; DNA: TGTGCCAGCAGATATATGGACAGGAATTACGAGCAGTACTTC; CDR3: CASRYMDRNYEQYF
size: many; D: TRBD1; J: TRBJ1-3; V: TRBV7-9; DNA: TGTGCCAGCAGCTCTCCACAGGGGATTGGAAACACCATATATTTT; CDR3: CASSSPQGIGNTIYF
size: once; D: .; J: TRBJ2-7; V: TRBV7-2; DNA: TGTGCCAGCAGCTTAGGGGGACTGCCAACCGCCGACGAGCAGTACTTC; CDR3: CASSLGGLPTADEQYF
size: many; D: TRBD2; J: TRBJ2-7; V: TRBV6-1; DNA: TGTGCCAGCAGTCCGGGACTAGTTCGCGAGCAGTACTTC; CDR3: CASSPGLVREQYF
size: many; D: .; J: TRBJ1-2; V: TRBV6-1; DNA: TGTGCCAGCAGTTTAAGTACAGGAATACCCGAGGGCTACACCTTC; CDR3: CASSLSTGIPEGYTF
size: many; D: .; J: TRBJ2-2; V: TRBV7-2; DNA: TGTGCCAGCAGCTTCGGACGCGGAAACACCGGGGAGCTGTTTTTT; CDR3: CASSFGRGNTGELFF
size: many; D: .; J: TRBJ2-5; V: TRBV7-9; DNA: TGTGCCAGCAGCTCGGAAGAGACCCAGTACTTC; CDR3: CASSSEETQYF
size: .; D: .; J: TRBJ1-2; V: TRBV4-1; DNA: TGCGCCAGCAGCAATTTCTATGGCTACACCTTC; CDR3: CASSNFYGYTF
size: many; D: .; J: TRBJ2-1; V: TRBV7-8; DNA: TGTGCCAGCAGCTTAAGGTGGTTGGGCGGTGAGCAGTTCTTC; CDR3: CASSLRWLGGEQFF
size: many; D: .; J: TRBJ1-1; V: TRBV20-1; DNA: TGCAGTGCTAGAGATCTCAAGGGGGCTGAAGCTTTCTTT; CDR3: CSARDLKGAEAFF
size: many; D: TRBD2; J: TRBJ2-1; V: TRBV7-9; DNA: TGTGCCAGCAGCTCTACGGGACTAGCGGGATGGGAGCAGTTCTTC; CDR3: CASSSTGLAGWEQFF
size: many; D: .; J: TRBJ1-3; V: TRBV9; DNA: TGTGCCAGCAGCGTACAGAGCTCTGGAAACACCATATATTTT; CDR3: CASSVQSSGNTIYF
size: .; D: .; J: TRBJ1-1; V: TRBV30; DNA: TGTGCCTGGAGTGTGCCCCCCGGGGGGAGCACTGAAGCTTTCTTT; CDR3: CAWSVPPGGSTEAFF
size: many; D: .; J: TRBJ2-3; V: TRBV6-1; DNA: TGTGCCAGCAGTGTAGGGTTTGGAGATACGCAGTATTTT; CDR3: CASSVGFGDTQYF
size: many; D: .; J: TRBJ1-1; V: TRBV27; DNA: TGTGCCAGCAGTCCTTTCTCCGGGACTGAAGCTTTCTTT; CDR3: CASSPFSGTEAFF